This T cell receptor (beta chain) was identified during a study of CD8+CD57+ T cells in acquired aplastic anemia. Study-wide background: CD4+ reads averaged about 10 million in healthy donors. General study findings and limits: Fewer than 35 sequences, all CD8+ CDR3, were shared between patients and controls.

Germline V CDR1 and CDR2: KGHDR, SFDVKD. CDR3 length: 15 amino acids. This clonotype was observed many times. What it binds is unknown. Being one base from a much bigger clone, this may be a read error. Using genomic DNA as the template, TCR beta VDJ and CDR3 profiling was carried out. TCRdb re-called the reads with MiXCR, one entry per CDR3 protein. In the table there are roughly 150,000 distinct CDR3 sequences, roughly 47% of which are singletons. The chain is built from TRBV24-1 and TRBJ2-3; TRBD2 is a possible D gene (6 bases). This sequence was found in a human donor in good health. Input material: sorted CD4+, CD8+, or CD8+CD57+ T cells (not recorded which) from PBMCs. The CDR3 spells CATSSRRGNTDTRYF. In DNA, the CDR3 is TGTGCCACCAGCTCACGGCGGGGCAACACAGATACGCGGTATTTT.